What follows is one T cell receptor beta chain and its context. This may come from a read error, since a much larger clone is one base off. Germline CDR1 reads SQVTM; CDR2 reads ANQGSEA. This CDR3 is 13 amino acids long. This record comes from a study of tumor-infiltrating lymphocytes in primary liver carcinoma. Germline DNA was extracted alongside blood RNA, which was obtained from unsorted whole blood. Chronic HBV infection affected patients, none of whom had received treatment. Making TCR beta cDNA involved around 500 ng total RNA and a constant-region primer. Three nested multiplex PCR rounds, a slightly modified ARM-PCR, produced the libraries for TCR beta. Primers for the first two PCR rounds were TRBV1-TRBV30 forward primers and a C-beta reverse primer (about 11 cycles per round). TCRdb used MiXCR to reprocess the multiplex PCR reads, holding one entry per CDR3 protein. The sample records about 310,000 distinct CDR3 sequences, approximately 65% being singletons.

The chain links TRBV29-1 to TRBJ1-4; tentative D call: TRBD1 (6 bases). The receptor comes from a middle-aged man with primary liver carcinoma and hepatitis B virus infection. The sample consisted of peripheral blood. The CDR3 DNA follows: TGCGGCGTCCAAGCCCAGGGGAATGAAAAACTGTTTTTT. Residues: CGVQAQGNEKLFF.